Below, one T cell receptor (beta chain) is given with its context. This specimen belongs to a study of cytomegalovirus exposure and HLA in healthy donors. Both 60 Vbeta primers and 13 Jbeta primers went into the PCR. TCRdb keeps only in-frame clones here, not all; method: immunoSEQ multiplex PCR. Of more than 90,000 clones listed, 70% are singletons. This clonotype was sampled from a man younger than 45 in good health and CMV-seropositive. Sequencing input: PBMCs.

CDR3 residues: CAWRGDRNTIYF. CDR3 nucleotides: TGTGCCTGGAGGGGAGACCGAAACACCATATATTTT. The genes are TRBV30 and TRBJ1-3; no clear D. This CDR3 region has 12 residues. V was clipped by 3 bases and J by 5 bases, with 8 bases between them. The germline V gene has CDR1 GTSNPN and CDR2 SVGIG (reference sequence).